The following is a TCR beta chain sequence with its context. Antigen: not known. The second PCR ran about 6 to 12 cycles with a sample-barcoded 5' primer and J-beta primers. TCRdb re-analysed the 5' RACE reads in MiXCR, keeping a single row per CDR3 protein. The sample yields over a million distinct CDR3 sequences, roughly 40% seen once. This specimen comes from a study of blood T cells in healthy people across ages. The study's findings and limits: Roughly linear declines in TCR beta diversity per million T cells occurred with age.

Germline V gene data show CDR1 as KGHDR and CDR2 as SFDVKD. CDR3 size: 15 residues. Drawn from each donor were roughly 10 milliliters of peripheral blood. The clonotype originates from a woman younger than 35 in good health. The J gene is TRBJ2-7, the V gene TRBV24-1; 8 bases are shared with TRBD2. Matching the DNA end better, TRBJ2-5 makes the J call doubtful. Sequencing was carried out using blood. The CDR3, as DNA: TGTGCCACCAGTGATCCCGGGAGGGGAGAAGAGACCCAGTACTTC. Encoded protein: CATSDPGRGEETQYF.